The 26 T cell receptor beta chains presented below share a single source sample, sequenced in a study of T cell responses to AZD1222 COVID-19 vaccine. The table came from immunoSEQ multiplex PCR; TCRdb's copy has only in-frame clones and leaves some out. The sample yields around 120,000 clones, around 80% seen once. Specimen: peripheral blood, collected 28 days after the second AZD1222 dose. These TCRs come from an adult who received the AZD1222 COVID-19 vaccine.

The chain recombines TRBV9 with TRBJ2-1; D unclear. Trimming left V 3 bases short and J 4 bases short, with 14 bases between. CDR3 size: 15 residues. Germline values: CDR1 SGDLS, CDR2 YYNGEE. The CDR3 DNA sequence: TGTGCCAGCAGCGCCCAGGACCCAAAATACAATGAGCAGTTCTTC. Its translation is CASSAQDPKYNEQFF. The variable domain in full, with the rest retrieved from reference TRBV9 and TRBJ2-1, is DSGVTQTPKHLITATGQRVTLRCSPRSGDLSVYWYQQSLDQGLQFLIQYYNGEERAKGNILERFSAQQFPDLHSELNLSSLELGDSALYFCASSAQDPKYNEQFFGPGTRLTVL.

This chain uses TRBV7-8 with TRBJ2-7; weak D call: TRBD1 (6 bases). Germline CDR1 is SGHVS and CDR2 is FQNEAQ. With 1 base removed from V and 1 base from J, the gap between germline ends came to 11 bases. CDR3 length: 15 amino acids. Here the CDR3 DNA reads TGTGCCAGCAGCTTAGGAACAGGGTTGTCCTACGAGCAGTACTTC. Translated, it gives CASSLGTGLSYEQYF.

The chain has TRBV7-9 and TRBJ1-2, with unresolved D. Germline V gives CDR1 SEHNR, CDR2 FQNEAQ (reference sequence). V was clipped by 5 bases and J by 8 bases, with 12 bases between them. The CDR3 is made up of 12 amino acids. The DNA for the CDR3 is TGTGCCAGCAGCGCCGTGGCCTTGGGCTACACCTTC. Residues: CASSAVALGYTF.

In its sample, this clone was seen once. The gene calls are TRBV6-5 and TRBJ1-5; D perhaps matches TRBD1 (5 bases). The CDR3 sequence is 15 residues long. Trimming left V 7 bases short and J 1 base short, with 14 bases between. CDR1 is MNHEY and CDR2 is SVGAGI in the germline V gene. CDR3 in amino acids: CASTIGVWSNQPQHF. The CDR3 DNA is TGTGCCAGCACCATAGGGGTTTGGAGCAATCAGCCCCAGCATTTT.

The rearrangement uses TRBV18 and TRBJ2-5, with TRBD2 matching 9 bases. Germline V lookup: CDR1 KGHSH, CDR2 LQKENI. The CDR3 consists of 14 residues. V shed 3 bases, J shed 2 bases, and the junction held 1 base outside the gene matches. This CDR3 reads CASSPGLAQETQYF. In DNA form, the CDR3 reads TGTGCCAGCTCACCGGGACTAGCTCAAGAGACCCAGTACTTC.

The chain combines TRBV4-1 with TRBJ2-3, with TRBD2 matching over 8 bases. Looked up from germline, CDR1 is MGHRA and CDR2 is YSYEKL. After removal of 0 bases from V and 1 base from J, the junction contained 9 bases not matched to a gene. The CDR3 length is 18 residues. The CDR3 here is CASSQDGRGGRGTDTQYF. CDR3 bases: TGCGCCAGCAGCCAAGATGGACGGGGGGGCCGTGGCACAGATACGCAGTATTTT.

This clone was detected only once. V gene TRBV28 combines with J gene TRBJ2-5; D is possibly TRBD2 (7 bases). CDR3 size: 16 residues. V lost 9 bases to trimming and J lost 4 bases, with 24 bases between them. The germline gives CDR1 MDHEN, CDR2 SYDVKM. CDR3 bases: TGTGCCAGTATCTATGGGGGGGCCTTTTTGCCAGAGACCCAGTACTTC. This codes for CASIYGGAFLPETQYF.

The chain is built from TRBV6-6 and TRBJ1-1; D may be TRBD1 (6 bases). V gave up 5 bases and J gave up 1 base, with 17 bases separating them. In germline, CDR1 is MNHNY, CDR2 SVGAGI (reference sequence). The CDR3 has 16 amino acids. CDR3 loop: CASSPPAQGGNTEAFF. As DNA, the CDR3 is TGTGCCAGCAGTCCCCCAGCACAGGGAGGGAACACTGAAGCTTTCTTT.

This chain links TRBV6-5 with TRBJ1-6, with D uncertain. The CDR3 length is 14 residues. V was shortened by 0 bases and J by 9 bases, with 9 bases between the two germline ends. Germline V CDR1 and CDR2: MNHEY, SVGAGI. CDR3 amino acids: CASSYSGILSPLHF. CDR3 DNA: TGTGCCAGCAGTTACTCAGGGATTCTTTCACCCCTCCACTTT.

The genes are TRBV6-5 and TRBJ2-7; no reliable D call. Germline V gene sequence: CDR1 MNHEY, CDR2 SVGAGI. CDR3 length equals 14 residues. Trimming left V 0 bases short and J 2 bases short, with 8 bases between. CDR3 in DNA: TGTGCCAGCAGTTACTCTATAAGCGCCTACGAGCAGTACTTC. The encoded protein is CASSYSISAYEQYF.

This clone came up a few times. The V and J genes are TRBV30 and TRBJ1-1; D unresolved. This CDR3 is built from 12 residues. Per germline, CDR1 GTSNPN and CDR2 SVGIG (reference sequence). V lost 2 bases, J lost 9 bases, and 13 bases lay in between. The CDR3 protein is CAWSLRGPKAFF. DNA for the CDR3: TGTGCCTGGAGTCTCCGAGGCCCAAAAGCTTTCTTT.

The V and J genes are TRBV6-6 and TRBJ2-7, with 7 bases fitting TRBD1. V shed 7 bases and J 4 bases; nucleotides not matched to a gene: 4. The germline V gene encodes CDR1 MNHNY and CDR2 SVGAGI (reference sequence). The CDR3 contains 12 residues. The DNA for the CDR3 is TGTGCCAGCACCAAACAGGGGTACGAGCAGTACTTC. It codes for CASTKQGYEQYF.

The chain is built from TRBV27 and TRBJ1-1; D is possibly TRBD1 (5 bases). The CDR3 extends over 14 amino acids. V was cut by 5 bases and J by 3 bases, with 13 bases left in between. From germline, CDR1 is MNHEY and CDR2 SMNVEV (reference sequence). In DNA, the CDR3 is TGTGCCAGCAGTCTTATGGGGGGGGACACTGAAGCTTTCTTT. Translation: CASSLMGGDTEAFF.

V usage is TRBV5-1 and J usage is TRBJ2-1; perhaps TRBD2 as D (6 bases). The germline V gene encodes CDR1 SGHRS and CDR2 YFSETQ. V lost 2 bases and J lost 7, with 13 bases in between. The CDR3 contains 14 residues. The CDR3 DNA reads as TGCGCCAGCAGCTTTGCGGGGAGTCGAAATGAGCAGTTCTTC. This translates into CASSFAGSRNEQFF.

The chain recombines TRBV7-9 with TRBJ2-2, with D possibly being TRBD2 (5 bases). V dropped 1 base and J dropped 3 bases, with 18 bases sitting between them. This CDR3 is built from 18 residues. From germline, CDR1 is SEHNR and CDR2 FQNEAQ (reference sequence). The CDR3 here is CASSLDLPKASYTGELFF. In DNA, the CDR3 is TGTGCCAGCAGCTTAGACCTACCTAAGGCTAGCTACACCGGGGAGCTGTTTTTT.

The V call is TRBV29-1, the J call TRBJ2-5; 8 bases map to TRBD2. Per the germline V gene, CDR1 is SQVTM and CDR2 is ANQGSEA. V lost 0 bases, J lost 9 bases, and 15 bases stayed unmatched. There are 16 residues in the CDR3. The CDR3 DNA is TGCAGCGTTGAAGATGTCCTCGTAGGGACTAGTGAGGCCCAGTACTTC. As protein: CSVEDVLVGTSEAQYF.

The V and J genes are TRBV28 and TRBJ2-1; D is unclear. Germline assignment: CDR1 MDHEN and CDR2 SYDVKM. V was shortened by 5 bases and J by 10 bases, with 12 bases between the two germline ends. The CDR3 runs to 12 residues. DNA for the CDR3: TGTGCCAGCAGTCAGACGATATACGAGCAGTTCTTC. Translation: CASSQTIYEQFF.

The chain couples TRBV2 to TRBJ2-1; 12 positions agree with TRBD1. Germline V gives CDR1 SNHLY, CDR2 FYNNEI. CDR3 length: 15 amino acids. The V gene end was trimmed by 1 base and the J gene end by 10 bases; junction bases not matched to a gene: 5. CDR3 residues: CASSEGGQGAWEQFF. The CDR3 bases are TGTGCCAGCAGTGAAGGGGGACAGGGGGCTTGGGAGCAGTTCTTC.

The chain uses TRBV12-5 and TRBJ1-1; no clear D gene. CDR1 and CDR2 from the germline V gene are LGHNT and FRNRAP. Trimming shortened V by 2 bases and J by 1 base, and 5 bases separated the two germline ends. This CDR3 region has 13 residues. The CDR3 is CASGLSWNTEAFF. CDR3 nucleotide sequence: TGTGCTAGTGGTTTGTCGTGGAACACTGAAGCTTTCTTT.

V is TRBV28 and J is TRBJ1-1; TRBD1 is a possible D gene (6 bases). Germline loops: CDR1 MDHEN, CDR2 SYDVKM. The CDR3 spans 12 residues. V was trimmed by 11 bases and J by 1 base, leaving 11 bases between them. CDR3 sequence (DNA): TGTGCCCTGGGGGGCCAGAACACTGAAGCTTTCTTT. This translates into CALGGQNTEAFF.

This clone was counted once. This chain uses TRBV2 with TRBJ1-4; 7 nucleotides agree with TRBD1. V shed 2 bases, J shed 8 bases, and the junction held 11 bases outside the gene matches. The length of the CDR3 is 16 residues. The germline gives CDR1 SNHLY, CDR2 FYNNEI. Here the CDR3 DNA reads TGTGCCAGCAGTGAATGGGGAGGACAGGACGGAGAAAAACTGTTTTTT. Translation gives CASSEWGGQDGEKLFF.

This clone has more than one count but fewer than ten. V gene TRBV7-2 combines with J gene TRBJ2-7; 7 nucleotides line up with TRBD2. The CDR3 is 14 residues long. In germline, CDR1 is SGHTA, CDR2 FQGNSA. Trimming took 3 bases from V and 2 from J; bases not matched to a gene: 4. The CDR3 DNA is TGTGCCAGCAGCTTCTCGCGGGGGACCTACGAGCAGTACTTC. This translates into CASSFSRGTYEQYF.

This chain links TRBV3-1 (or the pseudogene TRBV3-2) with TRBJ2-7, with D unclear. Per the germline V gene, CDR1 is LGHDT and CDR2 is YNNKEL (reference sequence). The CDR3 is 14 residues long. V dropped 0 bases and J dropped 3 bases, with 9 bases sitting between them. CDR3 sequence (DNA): TGTGCCAGCAGCCAAGATGGACGTCGCTACGAGCAGTACTTC. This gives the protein CASSQDGRRYEQYF.

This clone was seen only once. In nucleotides, the CDR3 is TGTGCCAGCAGCCATGGACTAGTAGGAACCGGGGAGCTGTTTTTT. Translated, it gives CASSHGLVGTGELFF. The chain links TRBV3-1 (or the pseudogene TRBV3-2) to TRBJ2-2; 7 bases map to TRBD2. The CDR3 has 15 amino acids. J was trimmed by 5 bases and V by 3 bases; bases with no gene match: 6. Germline V gene lookup returns CDR1 LGHDT and CDR2 YNNKEL (reference sequence).

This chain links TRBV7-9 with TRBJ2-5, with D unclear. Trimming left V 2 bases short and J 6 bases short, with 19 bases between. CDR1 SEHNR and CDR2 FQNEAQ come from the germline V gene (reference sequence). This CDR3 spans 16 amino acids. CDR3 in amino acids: CASSLLGPTSVKTQYF. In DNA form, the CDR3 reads TGTGCCAGCAGCTTATTGGGTCCGACGTCCGTGAAGACCCAGTACTTC.

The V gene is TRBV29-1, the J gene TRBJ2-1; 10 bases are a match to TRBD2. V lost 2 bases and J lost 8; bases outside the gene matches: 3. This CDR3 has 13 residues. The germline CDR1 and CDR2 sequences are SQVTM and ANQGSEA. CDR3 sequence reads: CSVESAGGYEQFF. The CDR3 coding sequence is TGCAGCGTTGAATCAGCGGGGGGGTATGAGCAGTTCTTC.